This T cell receptor beta chain stems from a study of T cells in Graves' hyperthyroidism and ophthalmopathy. Study-level findings and limits: Ophthalmopathy onset followed model prediction by a median about six months.

Amplified TCR beta CDR3 regions came from RNA transcripts. Researchers ran a first-round RT-PCR on the TCR CDR3 using the HTBI primer set. TCRdb passed the multiplex PCR reads through MiXCR, listing each CDR3 protein once. The data show approximately 500,000 distinct CDR3 sequences, with approximately 44% seen just once and about 7.8% held by the top ten. Comments on this clonotype: Its specificity is not known.

The definition of stable Graves' hyperthyroidism was no ophthalmopathy progression within 18 months. In patients aged 18 to 65, hyperthyroidism was newly diagnosed, with duration under 2 months. Each diagnosis was grounded in clinical symptoms, serum thyroxine and TRAb, thyroid ultrasound, and orbital computed tomography. Trimming took 3 bases from V and 2 from J, leaving 11 bases between them. The germline V gene has CDR1 DFQATT and CDR2 SNEGSKA (reference sequence). This CDR3 has 13 amino acids. Material: peripheral blood or thyroid tissue (not recorded which). This chain links TRBV20-1 with TRBJ2-7, with D possibly TRBD2 on 6 matching bases. This TCR was sampled from a woman aged 18 to 35 with Graves' hyperthyroidism. In nucleotides, the CDR3 is TGCAGTGCTAGGCGGGGCGATGCCTACGAGCAGTACTTC. This sequence encodes CSARRGDAYEQYF.